The 9 T cell receptor beta chains reported below all come from one sample, sequenced in a study of T cells in Graves' hyperthyroidism and ophthalmopathy. Amplified regions were TCR beta CDR3 sequences from RNA transcripts. The TCR CDR3 was amplified in a first-round RT-PCR using the HTBI primer set. TCRdb called the multiplex PCR reads again in MiXCR, with one record for every CDR3 protein. The sample consists of 250,000 to 300,000 distinct CDR3 sequences, 10% to 15% of them appearing once. The sample consisted of blood. The receptors shown here come from a woman in her thirties with Graves' hyperthyroidism that later progressed to Graves' ophthalmopathy.

The chain links TRBV20-1 to TRBJ1-1; possible D gene TRBD1, 6 bases. The length of the CDR3 is 12 residues. Germline-derived CDR1 and CDR2 are DFQATT and SNEGSKA (reference sequence). The germline V and J ends were trimmed by 8 bases and 5 bases, with 15 bases remaining between them. As DNA, the CDR3 is TGCAGTCAACAGGGAGGGGGGACTGAAGCTTTCTTT. This encodes CSQQGGGTEAFF.

This clonotype has at least ten counts. The V call is TRBV20-1, the J call TRBJ2-1; D unresolved. V was trimmed by 1 base and J by 10 bases, leaving 11 bases between them. This CDR3 comprises 12 residues. Germline CDR1 DFQATT, CDR2 SNEGSKA (reference sequence). CDR3: CSARAESPEQFF. CDR3 in DNA: TGCAGTGCTAGAGCCGAAAGCCCAGAGCAGTTCTTC.

This clonotype was counted ten times or more. The chain employs TRBV7-9 and TRBJ2-5; TRBD2 aligns across 8 bases. The CDR3 sequence is 13 residues long. The germline V gene encodes CDR1 SEHNR and CDR2 FQNEAQ (reference sequence). Losses at the gene ends were 8 bases for V and 4 bases for J; bases not matched to a gene: 6. Here the CDR3 reads CASGTSGGETQYF. As DNA, the CDR3 is TGTGCCAGCGGTACTAGCGGAGGAGAGACCCAGTACTTC.

This clonotype has a count of ten or more. This chain joins TRBV7-2 and TRBJ1-5, with unresolved D. Trimming left V 6 bases short and J 3 bases short, with 9 bases between. The CDR3 is 13 amino acids. Germline CDR1 is SGHTA and CDR2 is FQGNSA. CDR3 amino acids: CASSTAANQPQHF. The CDR3 nucleotides are TGTGCCAGCAGTACCGCCGCCAATCAGCCCCAGCATTTT.

This clonotype was seen at least ten times. The V gene is TRBV12-3 or TRBV12-4, the J gene TRBJ2-1; D gene uncertain. The V and J ends lost 6 bases and 8 bases respectively, with 8 bases between them. CDR3 length equals 11 residues. This chain's CDR3 is CASSWVDEQFF. Here the CDR3 DNA reads TGTGCCAGCAGCTGGGTGGATGAGCAGTTCTTC.

This clonotype was seen at least ten times. The chain couples TRBV6-1 to TRBJ1-1; D call uncertain. Germline V lookup: CDR1 MNHNS, CDR2 SASEGT. The CDR3 is 15 amino acids. Trimming took 4 bases from V and 1 from J, leaving 13 bases between them. As DNA, the CDR3 is TGTGCCAGCAGTGCCCCGGGCCAACGGAACACTGAAGCTTTCTTT. Residues: CASSAPGQRNTEAFF.

This clonotype was seen only a few times. Here the CDR3 reads CASSERKRREKLFF. The CDR3 DNA sequence: TGCGCCAGCAGTGAGCGGAAACGTAGGGAAAAACTGTTTTTT. The V call is TRBV10-2, the J call TRBJ1-4; D is undetermined. Trimming cost V 2 bases and J 8 bases, with 12 bases left between them. Germline values: CDR1 WSHSY, CDR2 SAAADI. This CDR3 has 14 amino acids.

This clonotype showed up many times. The J gene is TRBJ2-7, the V gene TRBV24-1; D not certain. CDR3 length equals 14 residues. The V end was cut by 6 bases, the J end by 6 bases, with 17 bases between. Germline CDR1 reads KGHDR; CDR2 reads SFDVKD. The CDR3 DNA is TGTGCCACCAGTAGGGTTCGATTAGCTTCCGAGCAGTACTTC. Its translation: CATSRVRLASEQYF.

This clonotype came up many times. The chain is built from TRBV7-2 and TRBJ2-5; the D is unclear. V was shortened by 7 bases and J by 5 bases, with 11 bases between the two germline ends. The CDR3 has 12 amino acids. Germline V gives CDR1 SGHTA, CDR2 FQGNSA. The CDR3 protein is CASTRSSETQYF. The CDR3 nucleotides are TGTGCCAGCACCCGCTCCTCGGAGACCCAGTACTTC.